These T cell receptor beta chains were read from a single sample in a study of shared clonotypes between healthy human individuals. Assay used: immunoSEQ multiplex PCR; TCRdb lists only in-frame clones, some missing. The sample has some 2.1 million clones, about 95% seen once. The specimen was naive CD4+ T cells sorted from blood. These receptors were obtained from a man between 18 and 35 years old in good health. Both conserved end residues are part of each CDR3. Fields, in order: CDR3 length, J gene, V gene, D gene, CDR3 protein, CDR3 DNA. The D gene is left open where the match is weak.

16 | TRBJ2-6 | TRBV7-9 | TRBD1 | CASSSNRGFGANVLTF | TGTGCCAGCAGCTCGAACAGGGGCTTTGGGGCCAACGTCCTGACTTTC
14 | TRBJ2-4 | TRBV7-2 | . | CASSLGWNKNIQYF | TGTGCCAGCAGCTTAGGCTGGAACAAAAACATTCAGTACTTC
15 | TRBJ1-1 | TRBV6-5 | TRBD1 | CASSSLGTGEAEAFF | TGTGCCAGCAGTTCCCTTGGGACAGGGGAGGCTGAAGCTTTCTTT
15 | TRBJ2-6 | TRBV6-4 | . | CASSPGPSGANVLTF | TGTGCCAGCAGCCCCGGACCCTCTGGGGCCAACGTCCTGACTTTC
18 | TRBJ2-6 | TRBV6-1 | . | CASSEAPGAGSGANVLTF | TGTGCCAGCAGTGAGGCCCCAGGGGCTGGTTCTGGGGCCAACGTCCTGACTTTC
15 | TRBJ2-3 | TRBV9 | . | CASSVGGWGTDTQYF | TGTGCCAGCAGCGTAGGCGGGTGGGGCACAGATACGCAGTATTTT
12 | TRBJ2-7 | TRBV7-8 | . | CASSRAAYEQYF | TGTGCCAGCAGCCGGGCGGCCTACGAGCAGTACTTC
19 | TRBJ2-3 | TRBV29-1 | . | CSVDTRGVRLARSTDTQYF | TGCAGCGTTGATACTAGGGGGGTGAGGCTAGCGCGATCCACAGATACGCAGTATTTT
20 | TRBJ2-3 | TRBV12-2 | . | CASRLAKAEAGLFVTDTQYF | TGTGCAAGTCGCTTAGCGAAAGCAGAGGCAGGGCTATTCGTCACAGATACGCAGTATTTT
12 | TRBJ1-2 | TRBV5-6 | . | CASTLGVGGYTF | TGTGCCAGCACCCTAGGGGTTGGAGGCTACACCTTC
14 | TRBJ1-1 | TRBV18 | . | CASSTNGQGSEAFF | TGTGCCAGCTCGACAAACGGGCAGGGCTCTGAAGCTTTCTTT
16 | TRBJ2-6 | TRBV7-2 | . | CASSLVFGAGANVLTF | TGTGCCAGCAGCTTAGTATTCGGGGCTGGGGCCAACGTCCTGACTTTC
19 | TRBJ1-4 | TRBV28 | . | CASSPWGGGARGVYEKLFF | TGTGCCAGCAGTCCATGGGGTGGGGGAGCGCGAGGGGTTTATGAAAAACTGTTTTTT
15 | TRBJ1-2 | TRBV15 | . | CATSRPGGRNYGYTF | TGTGCCACCAGCAGACCCGGGGGCCGGAACTATGGCTACACCTTC
12 | TRBJ2-2 | TRBV5-6 | . | CASSSHAGKLFF | TGTGCCAGCAGCTCGCACGCCGGAAAGCTGTTTTTT
16 | TRBJ2-1 | TRBV5-6 | . | CASSWRGASSYNEQFF | TGTGCCAGCAGCTGGAGGGGAGCAAGCTCCTACAATGAGCAGTTCTTC
14 | TRBJ2-7 | TRBV7-9 | TRBD1 | CASSARGSPYEQYF | TGTGCCAGCAGCGCCAGGGGGTCCCCCTACGAGCAGTACTTC
12 | TRBJ1-1 | TRBV29-1 | TRBD1 | CSGGDRDTEAFF | TGCAGCGGGGGGGACAGGGACACTGAAGCTTTCTTT
13 | TRBJ1-3 | TRBV30 | . | CAWNRVTGNTIYF | TGTGCCTGGAACAGGGTGACTGGAAACACCATATATTTT
13 | TRBJ1-4 | TRBV29-1 | TRBD1 | CSAQQGTNEKLFF | TGCAGCGCCCAACAGGGGACTAATGAAAAACTGTTTTTT